Listed here is a single T cell receptor beta chain. TCRdb keeps only in-frame clones here, not all; method: immunoSEQ multiplex PCR. The top ten clones hold about 2% of a sample with about 400,000 clones, about 85% of them seen once. Researchers sorted participants into cohorts using their self-reported clinical history. The CDR3 runs to 14 residues. CDR1 and CDR2 from the germline V gene are SGDLS and YYNGEE. Trimming took off 3 bases at V and 1 base at J, with 11 bases between the two ends. The data originate from a study of blood T cell repertoires in COVID-19. Background on the study: Whether acute or convalescent, the COVID-19 samples came from the United States, Italy and Spain.

Sequences were obtained from PBMCs or T cells enriched from blood (not recorded which). The J gene is TRBJ2-7, the V gene TRBV9, with no clear D. The receptor was isolated from a young woman with acute COVID-19. The CDR3: CASSDETESYEQYF. Here the CDR3 DNA reads TGTGCCAGCAGCGATGAAACAGAGTCCTACGAGCAGTACTTC. Using reference TRBV9 and TRBJ2-7 for the parts outside the CDR3, the full variable domain is DSGVTQTPKHLITATGQRVTLRCSPRSGDLSVYWYQQSLDQGLQFLIQYYNGEERAKGNILERFSAQQFPDLHSELNLSSLELGDSALYFCASSDETESYEQYFGPGTRLTVT.